A single sample is the source of the 26 T cell receptor beta chains below, sequenced in a study of Ad26.COV2.S vaccination and SARS-CoV-2 variants. Sequencing was performed with immunoSEQ multiplex PCR; in TCRdb, only in-frame clones are kept and a portion is missing. This table holds about 350,000 clones, 70% to 90% found once. Documented treatment: over 15 received Ad26.COV2.S at low or high dose, single or two shots; 5 received placebo; per-sample allocation not given. Sampling occurred on day 63 after the first vaccine or placebo injection. The sample consisted of peripheral blood, taken in a trial of Ad26.COV2.S vaccine versus placebo. Receptor source: a person between 18 and 65 years old who received the Ad26.COV2.S COVID-19 vaccine or a placebo.

In its sample, this clone was seen once. One junction end disagrees with the germline gene, perhaps due to a read error. This sequence joins TRBV27 and TRBJ1-6, with 7 bases matching TRBD1. The CDR3 contains 15 residues. CDR1 and CDR2 (germline): MNHEY, SMNVEV (reference sequence). CDR3 sequence (DNA): TGTGCCAGCACCTTGGGGAGGGGACAGAATTCCCCCCTCCACTTT. Protein sequence: CASTLGRGQNSPLHF.

This clone has only a few counts. Other nucleotide sequences in the sample specify the same CDR3. The V and J genes are TRBV3-1 (or the pseudogene TRBV3-2) and TRBJ1-6; 7 bases align to TRBD1. After removal of 1 base from V and 10 bases from J, the junction contained 4 bases not matched to a gene. Germline values: CDR1 LGHDT, CDR2 YNNKEL (reference sequence). The CDR3 contains 14 residues. CDR3 protein: CASSQGQGGSPLHF. DNA for the CDR3: TGTGCCAGCAGCCAAGGACAGGGTGGCTCACCCCTCCACTTT.

V is TRBV7-2 and J is TRBJ1-1, with TRBD1 as a possible D gene (5 bases). CDR3 length equals 15 residues. Germline V gene lookup returns CDR1 SGHTA and CDR2 FQGNSA. The V and J ends lost 0 bases and 1 base respectively, with 9 bases between them. The CDR3 DNA follows: TGTGCCAGCAGCTTAGCGGCGGGGCCGAACACTGAAGCTTTCTTT. Translated, it gives CASSLAAGPNTEAFF.

The rearrangement uses TRBV9 and TRBJ2-1, with D perhaps matching TRBD1 (6 bases). Germline CDR1 is SGDLS and CDR2 is YYNGEE. This CDR3 region has 14 residues. With 1 base removed from V and 9 bases from J, the gap between germline ends came to 14 bases. The CDR3 sequence is CASSVTGYVGEQFF. The CDR3 DNA follows: TGTGCCAGCAGCGTAACAGGGTATGTTGGTGAGCAGTTCTTC.

This chain uses TRBV3-1 (or the pseudogene TRBV3-2) with TRBJ1-2, with 7 nucleotides matching TRBD1. The germline CDR1 and CDR2 sequences are LGHDT and YNNKEL (reference sequence). The CDR3 is made up of 17 amino acids. V lost 0 bases to trimming and J lost 5 bases; unmatched junction nucleotides: 12. CDR3 region: CASSQDRGLQGGYGYTF. The CDR3 DNA reads TGTGCCAGCAGCCAAGATCGAGGCCTCCAGGGGGGGTATGGCTACACCTTC.

The J gene is TRBJ2-3, the V gene TRBV7-9; 13 bases fit TRBD2. The germline V gene encodes CDR1 SEHNR and CDR2 FQNEAQ (reference sequence). There are 14 residues in the CDR3. V gave up 6 bases and J gave up 6 bases; unmatched junction bases: 3. The CDR3 region has the DNA TGTGCCAGCAGATTGACTAGCGGGGGGGATACGCAGTATTTT. It encodes CASRLTSGGDTQYF.

The chain's CDR3 is CASSVGPGRYEQYF. In nucleotides, the CDR3 is TGTGCCAGCAGCGTAGGCCCAGGGAGGTACGAGCAGTACTTC. The genes are TRBV9 and TRBJ2-7, with TRBD2 as a possible D gene (6 bases). The CDR3 is made up of 14 amino acids. V shed 0 bases and J shed 4 bases, with 11 bases lying between them. In germline, CDR1 is SGDLS, CDR2 YYNGEE.

The CDR3 here is CASNEGGSYGYTF. CDR3 DNA: TGCGCCAGCAATGAAGGGGGGTCCTATGGCTACACCTTC. The chain has TRBV5-1 and TRBJ1-2; TRBD1 is a possible D gene (6 bases). Germline lookup yields CDR1 SGHRS and CDR2 YFSETQ. This CDR3 has 13 amino acids. V gave up 6 bases and J gave up 4 bases, with 13 bases separating them.

The sample holds a few counts of this clone. The chain combines TRBV7-2 with TRBJ1-5; the D is unclear. Germline assignment: CDR1 SGHTA and CDR2 FQGNSA. V was clipped by 5 bases and J by 7 bases, with 18 bases between them. CDR3 size: 15 residues. DNA of the CDR3: TGTGCCAGCAGCATCGGGAGTCATTGGGGACAGCCCCAGCATTTT. Amino acid sequence: CASSIGSHWGQPQHF.

This rearrangement joins TRBV28 to TRBJ2-5; 7 bases match TRBD2. The CDR3 contains 14 residues. The germline gives CDR1 MDHEN, CDR2 SYDVKM. V lost 5 bases to trimming and J lost 5 bases; unmatched junction nucleotides: 8. The CDR3 spells CASSALGEGETQYF. CDR3 DNA sequence: TGTGCCAGCAGTGCACTCGGGGAGGGGGAGACCCAGTACTTC.

The chain employs TRBV10-2 and TRBJ1-6; TRBD1 matches 7 bases. This CDR3 contains 14 residues. CDR1 and CDR2 (germline): WSHSY, SAAADI. V lost 7 bases, J lost 9 bases, and 9 bases stayed unmatched. The CDR3 DNA reads TGCGCCAGCAACACCGGGACAGCTTCTTCACCCCTCCACTTT. This gives the protein CASNTGTASSPLHF.

The rearrangement joins TRBV5-1 to TRBJ1-2; 7 positions agree with TRBD1. The germline V gene encodes CDR1 SGHRS and CDR2 YFSETQ. Losses at the gene ends were 4 bases for V and 3 bases for J; bases not matched to a gene: 6. The CDR3 covers 14 residues. The CDR3 region is CASSDRAGDYGYTF. DNA for the CDR3: TGCGCCAGCAGCGACAGGGCGGGGGACTATGGCTACACCTTC.

The rearrangement uses TRBV5-1 and TRBJ2-3, with TRBD1 as a possible D gene (6 bases). The ends were cut back, 0 bases at V and 3 bases at J, with 14 bases in the middle. The CDR3 extends over 16 amino acids. The germline CDR1 and CDR2 sequences are SGHRS and YFSETQ. The CDR3 spells CASSLVSGGRTDTQYF. The CDR3 DNA reads TGCGCCAGCAGCTTGGTTTCTGGGGGCCGAACAGATACGCAGTATTTT.

This clone was seen only once. This chain links TRBV5-1 with TRBJ1-1; a weak D match, TRBD1 (5 bases). Germline V gene data show CDR1 as SGHRS and CDR2 as YFSETQ. The V end lost 4 bases, the J end lost 0 bases, and 22 bases lay between the germline ends. This CDR3 has 18 amino acids. The CDR3 loop is CASSQLSEAGGLNTEAFF. The CDR3 region has the DNA TGCGCCAGCAGCCAACTTAGCGAGGCTGGGGGGTTGAACACTGAAGCTTTCTTT. Supplemented by reference TRBV5-1 and TRBJ1-1, the full variable domain reads KAGVTQTPRYLIKTRGQQVTLSCSPISGHRSVSWYQQTPGQGLQFLFEYFSETQRNKGNFPGRFSGRQFSNSRSEMNVSTLELGDSALYLCASSQLSEAGGLNTEAFFGQGTRLTVV.

V gene TRBV5-1 combines with J gene TRBJ2-5; D is unresolved. Germline lookup yields CDR1 SGHRS and CDR2 YFSETQ. Trimming took off 3 bases at V and 2 bases at J, with 8 bases between the two ends. The CDR3 length is 13 residues. This CDR3 reads CASSSDLQETQYF. As DNA, the CDR3 is TGCGCCAGCAGCTCGGACCTTCAAGAGACCCAGTACTTC.

This clone came up once. The chain carries TRBV11-2 and TRBJ2-7; 8 positions agree with TRBD1. The CDR3 is 14 residues long. V dropped 4 bases and J dropped 2; count of bases not matched to a gene: 4. The germline gives CDR1 SGHAT, CDR2 FQNNGV. The DNA of the CDR3 is TGTGCCAGCAGCTCCAGGACAGGGCCCTACGAGCAGTACTTC. This translates into CASSSRTGPYEQYF. The whole variable domain, filled in from reference TRBV11-2 and TRBJ2-7, reads EAGVAQSPRYKIIEKRQSVAFWCNPISGHATLYWYQQILGQGPKLLIQFQNNGVVDDSQLPKDRFSAERLKGVDSTLKIQPAKLEDSAVYLCASSSRTGPYEQYFGPGTRLTVT.

The V call is TRBV27, the J call TRBJ2-7; D ambiguous. The CDR3 sequence is 14 residues long. V was shortened by 1 base and J by 3 bases, with 10 bases between the two germline ends. The germline gives CDR1 MNHEY, CDR2 SMNVEV (reference sequence). The CDR3 nucleotides read TGTGCCAGCAGTTTATTAGGGTCCCTCTACGAGCAGTACTTC. Translating it yields CASSLLGSLYEQYF.

Details on this clone: One end of the junction does not line up with germline, which may come from a read error. J is TRBJ2-4 and V is TRBV7-2; no firm D call. CDR1 and CDR2 from the germline V gene are SGHTA and FQGNSA. This CDR3 has 14 residues. The CDR3 DNA sequence: TGTGCCAGCAGTTTAGGTGGGAACAAAAACATTCAGTACTTC. Protein sequence: CASSLGGNKNIQYF. The complete variable domain, with remaining parts taken from reference TRBV7-2 and TRBJ2-4, reads GAGVSQSPSNKVTEKGKDVELRCDPISGHTALYWYRQSLGQGLEFLIYFQGNSAPDKSGLPSDRFSAERTGGSVSTLTIQRTQQEDSAVYLCASSLGGNKNIQYFGAGTRLSVL.

The genes are TRBV28 and TRBJ2-3; 10 bases fit TRBD2. The CDR3 is 15 amino acids. The V gene's germline CDR1 is MDHEN and CDR2 SYDVKM. V trimming: 4 bases; J trimming: 5 bases; junction bases outside the gene matches: 6. For the CDR3, the DNA is TGTGCCAGCAGTTCACCCGGGACTAGCGAAGATACGCAGTATTTT. Residues: CASSSPGTSEDTQYF.

The chain has TRBV5-6 and TRBJ2-7; D unresolved. The V gene lost 2 bases and the J gene lost 4 bases, with 13 bases spanning the gap. Germline CDR1 SGHDT, CDR2 YYEEEE. The CDR3 contains 14 residues. CDR3 DNA: TGTGCCAGCAGCTTCGGAACGGCGTTATACGAGCAGTACTTC. This encodes CASSFGTALYEQYF.

The table lists this clone with a few counts. This sequence joins TRBV27 and TRBJ2-7; possible D gene TRBD2, 5 bases. CDR1 is MNHEY and CDR2 is SMNVEV in the germline V gene (reference sequence). The V gene lost 2 bases and the J gene lost 6 bases, with 17 bases spanning the gap. This CDR3 is built from 15 residues. The CDR3 DNA is TGTGCCAGCAGTTTAACTAGTATCATCCCCTCCGAGCAGTACTTC. This encodes CASSLTSIIPSEQYF.

This sequence joins TRBV7-6 and TRBJ2-1; TRBD1 aligns across 11 bases. The germline V gene encodes CDR1 SGHVS and CDR2 FNYEAQ. This CDR3 region has 13 residues. V lost 7 bases and J lost 10; bases outside the gene matches: 6. Written as DNA, the CDR3 is TGTGCCAGCACCCCGGACAGGGGGCAAGAGCAGTTCTTC. Its protein is CASTPDRGQEQFF.

The rearrangement joins TRBV5-6 to TRBJ2-3, with unresolved D. CDR3 length: 14 residues. V was cut by 3 bases and J by 1 base, with 9 bases left in between. Germline V gene lookup returns CDR1 SGHDT and CDR2 YYEEEE. The CDR3 region has the DNA TGTGCCAGCAGCTCCCGATCGGGCACAGATACGCAGTATTTT. It specifies CASSSRSGTDTQYF.

Note on this clone: Other nucleotide sequences in the sample specify the same CDR3. The rearrangement links TRBV29-1 to TRBJ2-3, with 7 bases that match TRBD1. Germline values: CDR1 SQVTM, CDR2 ANQGSEA. V shed 6 bases, J shed 1 base, and the junction held 1 base outside the gene matches. The CDR3 has 12 amino acids. The CDR3 DNA sequence: TGCAGCGTGGGACAGCGCACAGATACGCAGTATTTT. It specifies CSVGQRTDTQYF.

The chain uses TRBV6-5 and TRBJ1-6; 8 bases fit TRBD1. The germline V gene encodes CDR1 MNHEY and CDR2 SVGAGI. There are 16 residues in the CDR3. V shed 4 bases, J shed 7 bases, and the junction held 9 bases outside the gene matches. DNA of the CDR3: TGTGCCAGCAGTTGGGACAGGACCCGGGCGAATTCACCCCTCCACTTT. Translated: CASSWDRTRANSPLHF.

This chain connects TRBV5-1 to TRBJ2-3; TRBD2 aligns across 13 bases. This CDR3 has 17 amino acids. J gave up 0 bases and V 3 bases, and 4 bases lay outside the gene matches. The germline gives CDR1 SGHRS, CDR2 YFSETQ. CDR3 amino acids: CASSSGTSGISTDTQYF. CDR3 sequence (DNA): TGCGCCAGCAGCTCGGGGACTAGCGGGATTAGCACAGATACGCAGTATTTT.